The rows below give T cell receptor beta chains drawn from one sample of a study of blood T cells in healthy people across ages. TCRdb ran MiXCR on the 5' RACE reads and lists one entry per CDR3 protein. The sample holds about 1 million distinct CDR3 sequences, roughly 45% seen once. Sequenced material: blood. These receptors were collected from a woman aged 55-70 years in good health. Both conserved end residues are part of each CDR3. A D gene is named only where the DNA matches it firmly. Clone size is stated in some rows and not others, as once, few, many or a class when expanded.

>TRBJ2-1|-|15|once|TRBV5-6
TGTGCCAGCAGCGTGGGGGCTATCTCCTACAATGAGCAGTTCTTC
CASSVGAISYNEQFF
>TRBJ2-3|TRBD2|19|-|TRBV7-9
TGTGCCAGCAGCTTAGCCTTAAGACTAGCGGGAGGTCCCACAGATACGCAGTATTTT
CASSLALRLAGGPTDTQYF
>TRBJ2-1|-|15|-|TRBV7-2
TGTGCCAGCAGCCCTATGCGGACCTCCTACAATGAGCAGTTCTTC
CASSPMRTSYNEQFF
>TRBJ2-7|TRBD2|17|few|TRBV6-2/TRBV6-3
TGTGCCAGCAGTTACTCCGAGCGGGAGGCCTCCTACAATGAGCAGTACTTC
CASSYSEREASYNEQYF
>TRBJ2-1|TRBD2|15|few|TRBV20-1
TGCAGTGCTACGTGGACTAGCGGGACACGGAATGAGCAGTTCTTC
CSATWTSGTRNEQFF
>TRBJ1-4|-|12|-|TRBV29-1
TGCAGCGTCGGGAAAGGGGATGAAAAACTGTTTTTT
CSVGKGDEKLFF
>TRBJ2-7|-|15|-|TRBV7-2
TGTGCCAGCAGCTTATTTTCGACTTCCTCCTACGAGCAGTACTTC
CASSLFSTSSYEQYF
>TRBJ1-5|TRBD1|15|-|TRBV20-1
TGCAGTGCTACCTTTTCGAGACAGGGGAGTCAGCCCCAGCATTTT
CSATFSRQGSQPQHF
>TRBJ2-7|TRBD2|16|-|TRBV9
TGTGCCAGCAGCCTCTCAGTAGCGGGCAACTCCCACGAGCAGTACTTC
CASSLSVAGNSHEQYF
>TRBJ2-7|-|14|-|TRBV20-1
TGCAGTGCTGGCACTCTAGGGGCTAACTGCGAGCAGTACTTC
CSAGTLGANCEQYF
>TRBJ2-7|-|12|many|TRBV29-1
TGCAGCGTTGAATCCGGGAGCTACGAGCAGTACTTC
CSVESGSYEQYF
>TRBJ1-4|-|15|many|TRBV21-1
TGTGCCAGCAGCACATGGACCGACTTGGATGAAAAACTGTTTTTT
CASSTWTDLDEKLFF
>TRBJ2-7|-|19|few|TRBV25-1
TGTGCCAGCAGTGAATATATACTCGATGGTCCGGGATCAAGCTACGAGCAGTACTTC
CASSEYILDGPGSSYEQYF
>TRBJ1-4|-|14|-|TRBV3-1
TGTGCCAGCAGCCCCTGGGGGGTCCGAGAAAAACTGTTTTTT
CASSPWGVREKLFF
>TRBJ2-7|TRBD2|16|-|TRBV5-1
TGCGCCAGCAGCCCCTGGATAGCGGGAGCCTACAATGAGCAGTACTTC
CASSPWIAGAYNEQYF
>TRBJ2-1|TRBD1|17|-|TRBV7-9
TGTGCCAGCAGCCATCAATGGGACAGGGGTTTCTACAATGAGCAGTTCTTC
CASSHQWDRGFYNEQFF